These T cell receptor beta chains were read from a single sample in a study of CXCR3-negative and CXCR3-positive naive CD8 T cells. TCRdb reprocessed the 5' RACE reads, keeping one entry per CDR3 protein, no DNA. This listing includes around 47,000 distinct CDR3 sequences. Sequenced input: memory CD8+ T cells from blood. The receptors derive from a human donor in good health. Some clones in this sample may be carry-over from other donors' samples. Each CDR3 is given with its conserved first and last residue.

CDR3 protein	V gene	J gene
CAITQDPNEKLFF	TRBV10-3	TRBJ1-4
CASSQEEGYTEAFF	TRBV14	TRBJ1-1
CASSLPGPTGNEQFF	TRBV7-3	TRBJ2-1
CASSLSGGGGNEQFF	TRBV7-6	TRBJ2-1
CAISESPNTEAFF	TRBV10-3	TRBJ1-1
CALFGGAGTGELFF	TRBV2	TRBJ2-2
CASSLWSGEDQETQYF	TRBV28	TRBJ2-5
CASSWESNPYNEQFF	TRBV27	TRBJ2-1
CASSPEGGTASYEQYF	TRBV4-3	TRBJ2-7
CSASGQGDTEAFF	TRBV20-1	TRBJ1-1
CASRWTGGYDEQYF	TRBV12-3/TRBV12-4	TRBJ2-7
CASSKETEPSETQYF	TRBV4-2	TRBJ2-5
CASSLGGQWGYTF	TRBV7-9	TRBJ1-2
CASSLGLAGAIYNEQFF	TRBV5-1	TRBJ2-1
CSARDPPTYEQYF	TRBV20-1	TRBJ2-7
CASSLSSEAYEQYF	TRBV5-1	TRBJ2-7
CASRSRGLNTEAFF	TRBV6-2/TRBV6-3	TRBJ1-1
CASGKDSKDIQYF	TRBV6-5	TRBJ2-4
CASRLPGGGTEAFF	TRBV7-9	TRBJ1-1